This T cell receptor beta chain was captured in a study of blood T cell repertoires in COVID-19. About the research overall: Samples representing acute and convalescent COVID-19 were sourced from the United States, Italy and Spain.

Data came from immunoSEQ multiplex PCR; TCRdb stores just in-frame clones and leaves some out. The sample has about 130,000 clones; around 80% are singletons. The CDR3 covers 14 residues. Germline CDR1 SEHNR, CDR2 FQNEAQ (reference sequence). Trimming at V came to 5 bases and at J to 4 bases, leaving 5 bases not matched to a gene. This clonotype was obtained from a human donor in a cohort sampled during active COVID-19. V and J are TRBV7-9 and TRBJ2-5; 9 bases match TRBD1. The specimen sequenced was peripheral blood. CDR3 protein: CASSPTGGRETQYF. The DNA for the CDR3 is TGTGCCAGCAGCCCGACAGGGGGTAGAGAGACCCAGTACTTC. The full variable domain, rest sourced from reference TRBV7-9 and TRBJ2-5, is DTGVSQNPRHKITKRGQNVTFRCDPISEHNRLYWYRQTLGQGPEFLTYFQNEAQLEKSRLLSDRFSAERPKGSFSTLEIQRTEQGDSAMYLCASSPTGGRETQYFGPGTRLLVL.